This T cell receptor beta chain appears in the sequencing data of a study of blood T cell repertoires in COVID-19. Background on the study: Donors in the United States, Italy and Spain gave samples during acute or convalescent COVID-19. PBMCs, B-cell-depleted T cells, or T cells provided the cDNA or gDNA that made up the material.

The germline CDR1 and CDR2 sequences are SGHRS and YFSETQ. V lost 0 bases, J lost 7 bases, and 5 bases lay in between. This CDR3 comprises 11 residues. As processed by the authors: Quantification of nucleated cells was approximated via reference gene primer amplification. Assay: immunoSEQ multiplex PCR; the TCRdb copy retains only in-frame clones and omits some. Clonal size and the V and J genes are those of that table, whereas D and trimming came from the DNA. Among 87,000 or so clones, around nine tenths were seen once, and the ten largest hold 4.5% to 6%. This chain links TRBV5-1 with TRBJ2-7; D unresolved. Material: peripheral blood. The sequence came from an elderly woman with acute or convalescent COVID-19. The CDR3 spells CASSLEQEQYF. As DNA, the CDR3 is TGCGCCAGCAGCTTGGAACAAGAGCAGTACTTC.